These T cell receptor beta chains were read from a single sample in a study of long-term antiretroviral therapy in people with HIV. TCRdb's table, derived via immunoSEQ multiplex PCR, lists solely in-frame clones and lacks some. This sample yields 25,000 to 35,000 clones, of which approximately 84% are seen a single time; roughly 8.2% belongs to the top ten. The sequenced sample was unsorted PBMCs, obtained 3.1 years after starting antiretroviral therapy. The receptors were sampled from a woman aged 50 to 60 with HIV. Both conserved end residues are part of each CDR3. Each record gives: CDR3 DNA, CDR3 protein, clone size, D gene, V gene, J gene. D genes are given only for firm matches. Some rows have no size entry. The others give once, few or many, or a class for an expanded clone.

TGTGCCAGCAGCCCATACGACGGGGCCCAGTACTTC	CASSPYDGAQYF	-	-	TRBV14	TRBJ2-5
TGTGCCAGCAGCCTAGATCGCGGCTCTGGGGGCTACACCTTC	CASSLDRGSGGYTF	-	-	TRBV11-2	TRBJ1-2
TGTGCCAGCTCACCTTCGAACCGCCAACTCGGAAACACCATATATTTT	CASSPSNRQLGNTIYF	-	-	TRBV18	TRBJ1-3
TGTGCCAGCAGTGACAACAGGGGCCCTCTCTATAATTCACCCCTCCACTTT	CASSDNRGPLYNSPLHF	-	TRBD1	TRBV27	TRBJ1-6
TGCGCCAGCAGCTTGGTCGGGACAGGGGTTGGCACCGGGGAGCTGTTTTTT	CASSLVGTGVGTGELFF	once	TRBD1	TRBV5-1	TRBJ2-2
TGTGCCTGGAGTGTAGCAGGGGAAGGCTATGGCTACACCTTC	CAWSVAGEGYGYTF	once	-	TRBV30	TRBJ1-2
TGTGCCAGCAGCTTAGGGGGCAGTGAAGCTTTCTTT	CASSLGGSEAFF	-	-	TRBV7-6	TRBJ1-1
TGTGCCAGCAGTTCAGGGAGTCCCGGGGAGCTGTTTTTT	CASSSGSPGELFF	-	-	TRBV6-5	TRBJ2-2
TGCGCCAGCAGCCCACAGGGGGGCGGGGTAGCAGATACGCAGTATTTT	CASSPQGGGVADTQYF	-	TRBD1	TRBV10-2	TRBJ2-3
TGCGCCAGCAGCTTGGAGGTCGGGCTGGGGCAGTATTTT	CASSLEVGLGQYF	-	-	TRBV5-1	TRBJ2-3
TGCGCCAGCAGCTTGATTCCGGGACAGGGGGAGACCCAGTACTTC	CASSLIPGQGETQYF	-	TRBD1	TRBV5-1	TRBJ2-5
TGTGCCAGCAGCTTAGCGCTGGGACACACAGATACGCAGTATTTT	CASSLALGHTDTQYF	-	-	TRBV7-9	TRBJ2-3
TGTGCCAGCAGCCCCCTTAGGACAGGTGGTACCGAGCAGTACTTC	CASSPLRTGGTEQYF	-	TRBD1	TRBV11-2	TRBJ2-7
TGCGCCAGCAGCATGGGACAGGGGATAAGTAGGACTGAAGCTTTCTTT	CASSMGQGISRTEAFF	once	TRBD1	TRBV5-1	TRBJ1-1
TGTGCCAGCAGTTGGGTTTCTGGCTACGAGCAGTACTTC	CASSWVSGYEQYF	-	-	TRBV6-5	TRBJ2-7
TGCGCCAGCAGTGGGCCAGGGAGTCCCTACGAGCAGTACTTC	CASSGPGSPYEQYF	few	-	TRBV10-1	TRBJ2-7
TGCGCCAGCAGCTTAACAGGGTCCGATGAGCAGTTCTTC	CASSLTGSDEQFF	-	-	TRBV5-1	TRBJ2-1
TGTGCCAGCAGTCTTCACCCCACAGGGGTTGCAGAAGCTTTCTTT	CASSLHPTGVAEAFF	few	TRBD1	TRBV7-9	TRBJ1-1
TGTGCCTGGAGTCTCTCCCGGACTAGCGAGCAGTACTTC	CAWSLSRTSEQYF	-	TRBD2	TRBV30	TRBJ2-7
TGTGCCAGCAGTGTCGGCAGCTCGGGAGGAAACACCATATATTTT	CASSVGSSGGNTIYF	few	-	TRBV2	TRBJ1-3
TGCGCCAGCAGTGACCTAGCGGGGGGAAGAGAGCAGTTCTTC	CASSDLAGGREQFF	-	TRBD2	TRBV10-2	TRBJ2-1
TGCGCCAGCAGCCTTAGCGGGGGGGCCTACTCGTACAATGAGCAGTTCTTC	CASSLSGGAYSYNEQFF	few	TRBD2	TRBV4-1	TRBJ2-1
TGTGCCAGCAGCGTTGGGGGTGCTAGCACAGATACGCAGTATTTT	CASSVGGASTDTQYF	-	-	TRBV9	TRBJ2-3
TGTGCCAGCAGGGCCAATGATGGAGGACCTCAAAATCAGCCCCAGCATTTT	CASRANDGGPQNQPQHF	once	-	TRBV5-4	TRBJ1-5
TGTGCCAGTAGTATGGCGAGGGGGCAGGATCAGCCCCAGCATTTT	CASSMARGQDQPQHF	-	TRBD1	TRBV19	TRBJ1-5
TGTGCCAGTACACAGGGGATTGGGAACACTGAAGCTTTCTTT	CASTQGIGNTEAFF	medium-sized	TRBD1	TRBV10-3	TRBJ1-1
TGTGCCAGCGACAGGGGGAACTCCTACGAGCAGTACTTC	CASDRGNSYEQYF	-	TRBD1	TRBV28	TRBJ2-7
TGTGCCAGTTCTACGGGGCCTGGGGGACAGCCCCAGCATTTT	CASSTGPGGQPQHF	few	-	TRBV6-4	TRBJ1-5
TGTGCCAGCATCAGGGGGACTCAAGAGACCCAGTACTTC	CASIRGTQETQYF	-	-	TRBV7-9	TRBJ2-5
TGTGCCAGCTCACCAAGGCAGGGGAGATACAATGAGCAGTTCTTC	CASSPRQGRYNEQFF	-	-	TRBV18	TRBJ2-1